This TCR beta chain is drawn from a study of breast tumors, draining lymph nodes, adjacent tissues. Study outcomes and limitations: The data were judged consistent with most tumor T cells coming from lymph node and expanding in tumor.

From the multiplex PCR reads, TCRdb called clonotypes with MiXCR, one entry per CDR3 protein. This table has roughly 260,000 distinct CDR3 sequences, about 30% appearing once. Breast cancer patients provided tissue from their axillary draining lymph nodes. This clonotype was found many times. The antigen is not known. CDR1 MGHDK and CDR2 SYGVNS come from the germline V gene. V dropped 5 bases and J dropped 3 bases, with 9 bases sitting between them. The CDR3 has 13 amino acids. The sample taken for sequencing was axillary lymph node tissue. The chain uses TRBV25-1 and TRBJ2-3; D gene uncertain. This clonotype was sampled from a female donor with breast cancer. Some clones in this sample may be carry-over from other donors' samples. The DNA for the CDR3 is TGTGCCAGCAGTCGAATGGGTACAGATACGCAGTATTTT. Protein product: CASSRMGTDTQYF.